Shown below are 8 T cell receptor beta chains from a single sample sequenced in a study of T cell responses to AZD1222 COVID-19 vaccine. Assay: immunoSEQ multiplex PCR; the TCRdb copy retains only in-frame clones and omits some. The table records under 110,000 clones, about 90% of them present only once. The source material was peripheral blood, sampled on day 0 of AZD1222 vaccination. These receptor sequences come from an adult in good health.

The chain has TRBV3-1 (or the pseudogene TRBV3-2) and TRBJ2-7; possibly TRBD1 for D (5 bases). Deletions cut 5 bases from V and 4 bases from J, with 6 bases between. Looked up from germline, CDR1 is LGHDT and CDR2 is YNNKEL (reference sequence). This CDR3 region has 11 residues. CDR3 DNA sequence: TGTGCCAGCAGCAACAGGTACGAGCAGTACTTC. Its protein is CASSNRYEQYF.

CDR3 bases: TGTGCCAGCAGTGACCCAGCGAGGACTTACGAGCAGTACTTC. Amino acids: CASSDPARTYEQYF. The chain recombines TRBV5-4 with TRBJ2-7; the D gene is possibly TRBD2 (5 bases). Trimming took off 5 bases at V and 4 bases at J, with 16 bases between the two ends. The CDR3 has 14 amino acids. In germline, CDR1 is SGHNT, CDR2 YYREEE (reference sequence).

CDR3 in DNA: TGTGCCAGCATGGTCACCGGGGAGCTGTTTTTT. Translation gives CASMVTGELFF. This chain connects TRBV6-5 to TRBJ2-2; no clear D. Trimming shortened V by 7 bases and J by 4 bases, and 4 bases separated the two germline ends. The CDR3 extends over 11 amino acids. Looked up from germline, CDR1 is MNHEY and CDR2 is SVGAGI.

This sequence joins TRBV19 and TRBJ1-1; 7 bases fit TRBD1. Germline CDR1 is LNHDA and CDR2 is SQIVND (reference sequence). The CDR3 is made up of 14 amino acids. V lost 4 bases and J lost 7; bases outside the gene matches: 9. Written as DNA, the CDR3 is TGTGCCAGTAGTACCTCAGGGGGTGTTAATGAAGCTTTCTTT. Its translation is CASSTSGGVNEAFF. Together with reference TRBV19 and TRBJ1-1, the CDR3 gives the full variable domain: DGGITQSPKYLFRKEGQNVTLSCEQNLNHDAMYWYRQDPGQGLRLIYYSQIVNDFQKGDIAEGYSVSREKKESFPLTVTSAQKNPTAFYLCASSTSGGVNEAFFGQGTRLTVV.

The chain recombines TRBV11-2 with TRBJ1-2; no clear D gene. CDR1 and CDR2 (germline): SGHAT, FQNNGV. The CDR3 spans 14 residues. V lost 3 bases and J lost 5, with 13 bases in between. The chain's CDR3 is CASSFSESRYGYTF. The DNA for the CDR3 is TGTGCCAGCAGCTTCTCGGAGTCGAGATATGGCTACACCTTC.

This clone was observed a single time. This chain joins TRBV5-1 and TRBJ2-7; no reliable D call. The CDR3 length is 16 residues. The germline V gene encodes CDR1 SGHRS and CDR2 YFSETQ. Trimming took 3 bases from V and 7 from J, leaving 23 bases between them. The CDR3 coding sequence is TGCGCCAGCAGCTCCCAGTTTTTCGGCCCCGAAAGAGAGCAGTACTTC. It codes for CASSSQFFGPEREQYF.

The count of this clone is one. This chain connects TRBV25-1 to TRBJ2-1; 9 positions match TRBD1. Germline V CDR1 and CDR2: MGHDK, SYGVNS. V shed 2 bases and J 9 bases; nucleotides not matched to a gene: 11. This CDR3 is built from 16 residues. The CDR3 DNA follows: TGTGCCAGCAGTGAAAGAGTCGGGACAGGGTCCGGTGAGCAGTTCTTC. This encodes CASSERVGTGSGEQFF.

The V call is TRBV18, the J call TRBJ1-4, with TRBD1 identical over 8 bases. CDR3 length: 14 amino acids. J gave up 5 bases and V 5 bases, and 4 bases lay outside the gene matches. Germline CDR1 is KGHSH and CDR2 is LQKENI. CDR3 sequence reads: CASSRQGTNEKLFF. The CDR3 bases are TGTGCCAGCTCAAGACAGGGGACCAATGAAAAACTGTTTTTT.